The TCR beta chain under discussion was sequenced for a study of T cell responses to AZD1222 COVID-19 vaccine. Some clones are missing from TCRdb's copy, which holds only in-frame ones; the method was immunoSEQ multiplex PCR. Among about 180,000 clones listed, over 80% were seen once. The V gene lost 3 bases and the J gene lost 4 bases, with 12 bases spanning the gap. CDR1 is MNHNS, CDR2 SASEGT, per germline. The CDR3 has 15 amino acids. The clonotype originates from an adult who received the MenACWY meningococcal vaccine as a control. This sample comprised peripheral blood, obtained 28 days after the second dose of the MenACWY control vaccine. The gene calls are TRBV6-1 and TRBJ1-4; no clear D. The CDR3 DNA reads TGTGCCAGCAGTGATTTTCCAGCCATTAATGAAAAACTGTTTTTT. Translated, it gives CASSDFPAINEKLFF.